The text below deals with one T cell receptor beta chain. These data originate in a study of blood T cell repertoires in COVID-19. Background on the study: Sample material is recorded as cDNA or gDNA derived from T cells, B-cell-depleted T cells, or PBMCs.

Original data processing: Amplification with reference gene primers provided the estimates of nucleated cell counts. Generated by immunoSEQ multiplex PCR, the TCRdb table keeps only in-frame clones and is missing some. The DNA was the basis for D and trimming; V, J and clone size are from that table. Of 200,000 to 250,000 clones in the sample, 83% were seen once. The Seattle patients joined while their infection was active and were tracked longitudinally afterward. Between the trimmed V and J ends, which lost 4 bases and 8 bases, there was a span of 15 bases. Germline CDR1 SGHKS, CDR2 YYEKEE (reference sequence). This CDR3 is 13 amino acids long.

The sample comprised peripheral blood. The clonotype comes from a woman aged 25 to 39 with COVID-19, enrolled during active disease. V and J are TRBV5-5 and TRBJ1-2, with D perhaps TRBD1 (5 bases). CDR3 sequence (DNA): TGTGCCAGCAGCCAGGGTTTAGTTCCGGGCTACACCTTC. This gives the protein CASSQGLVPGYTF.